The text below deals with one TCR beta chain. Its antigen remains undetermined. Base quality data are lacking; no much larger clone is found one base away. For sequencing, an Illumina NovaSeq 6000 was employed. cDNA libraries for TCRalpha and TCRbeta were prepared by 5'RACE using constant-segment primers, with sample barcodes and unique molecular identifiers added. RNA was extracted from every sample with Trizol reagent. Library amplification was performed in two PCR steps, and a second sample barcode and Illumina TruSeq adapters were introduced in the second step. Libraries were sequenced on an Illumina NovaSeq with 2 x 150 bp paired-end reads. In the paper's pipeline: With migec v1.2.7, reads were demultiplexed and then collapsed into UMI-guided consensus sequences. Using mixcr v2.1.11, UMI consensuses were aligned to TRA and TRB V and J templates and then assembled into clonotypes. Clonotypes were classified as expanded or contracted when called significant by both edgeR and NoisET, with noise models trained on biological replicates. For edgeR calls, the thresholds were a false discovery rate-adjusted p below 0.01 and a log2 fold-change of 1. As an exploratory analysis of dynamics, PCA with hierarchical clustering was applied to max-normalized trajectories of the 1000 most abundant clonotypes. Separately sequenced CD4+ and CD8+ repertoires were used to assign a CD4 or CD8 phenotype to each responding clone. TCRdb reprocessed the public reads (quality trimming at Q25 with fastp, clone calling with MiXCR) and kept in-frame beta chains. Duplicate CDR3 protein sequences are folded into a single record with the most common DNA and genes. The V and J calls reflect TCRdb's pipeline rather than the authors' work. In this sample the table shows 450,000 to 700,000 distinct CDR3 sequences, approximately 19% of which occur a single time. Jointly, the top ten make up around 11% of the sample.

From the cysteine through the phenylalanine, the CDR3 covers 15 amino acids. Only CDR3 DNA remains: 45 bases, in frame from the first base. The germline V gene provides CDR1 KGHSH and CDR2 LQKENI. V is cut by 0 bases and J by 1 base, and the space between the germline ends is 10 bases. The data derive from a study of T-cell memory formation after mild COVID-19 (dated by TCRdb to the early 2020s). A note on the overall study: TCR sequence clusters from the two donors were largely donor specific. T-cell clones expanding and contracting after mild COVID-19 in a couple of donors were tracked by longitudinal TCRalpha and TCRbeta repertoire sequencing. Two young, previously healthy adult volunteers made up the cohort, one male and one female.

Ficoll-Paque density gradient centrifugation was used to isolate PBMCs. Overall study outcomes, separate from this receptor: Some responding clones were found in pre-infection memory, which suggests that pre-existing cross-reactive memory T cells took part in the SARS-CoV-2 response. Contracting CD4+ clones were found mainly in CM and EM memory subsets, while CD8+ clones were enriched in EMRA. Clones that contracted from day 15 to 85 showed balanced CD4/CD8 phenotypes, whereas a second wave of clones that expanded from day 15 to 37 leaned towards CD4+. The study covered only a couple of mild cases, and larger cohorts including severe cases with pre-infection samples were considered necessary. SARS-CoV-2 specificity of the second-wave clones peaking on day 37 was not confirmed.

The receptor was isolated from an adult woman who had mild COVID-19 (a few samples of this study predate the infection). The sample titles of this study are shuffled in the database, so cell type and time point are left out; the donor was told from shared clones. In this chain, TRBV18 is recombined with TRBJ2-7; the D segment cannot be called with confidence. The sequenced material came from PBMCs or a T cell subset sorted from them (not recorded which). The CDR3: CASSPPMKGSYEQYF. The bases read TGTGCCAGCTCACCACCCATGAAGGGATCCTACGAGCAGTACTTC.